These T cell receptor beta chains were read from a single sample in a study of blood T cell repertoires in COVID-19. Produced via immunoSEQ multiplex PCR; TCRdb's table is partial and in-frame only. The sample records around 260,000 clones, over 75% being singletons. The sample comprised PBMCs or T cells enriched from blood (not recorded which). These receptors were taken from a woman aged 25 to 39 who had recovered from COVID-19. CDR3s include the opening cysteine and the closing phenylalanine or tryptophan. A D gene is named only where the DNA matches it firmly. Some rows have no size entry. The others give once, few or many, or a class for an expanded clone.

length: 15; V: TRBV4-1; J: TRBJ1-5; size: -; D: -; DNA: TGCGCCAGCAGCCAGGAGGCAGCAAGCAATCAGCCCCAGCATTTT; CDR3: CASSQEAASNQPQHF
length: 16; V: TRBV6-5; J: TRBJ1-1; size: -; D: -; DNA: TGTGCCAGCAGTTACTCCGTTTGGGACACCAACACTGAAGCTTTCTTT; CDR3: CASSYSVWDTNTEAFF
length: 15; V: TRBV28; J: TRBJ2-2; size: -; D: TRBD1; DNA: TGTGCCAGCACCTATTTGGACAGGAATGACGGGGAGCTGTTTTTT; CDR3: CASTYLDRNDGELFF
length: 17; V: TRBV19; J: TRBJ1-2; size: -; D: -; DNA: TGTGCCAGTAGTATAGATGTGGTGACTGGAGCAAACTATGGCTACACCTTC; CDR3: CASSIDVVTGANYGYTF
length: 14; V: TRBV9; J: TRBJ2-4; size: -; D: TRBD1; DNA: TGTGCCAGCAGCGTAGAAGGAGGACAGGGACTTCAGTACTTC; CDR3: CASSVEGGQGLQYF
length: 13; V: TRBV30; J: TRBJ1-1; size: -; D: -; DNA: TGTGCCTGGAGTGACGGGGTGAACACTGAAGCTTTCTTT; CDR3: CAWSDGVNTEAFF
length: 12; V: TRBV24-1; J: TRBJ2-3; size: few; D: -; DNA: TGTGCCACCGCGAGAGGCACAGATACGCAGTATTTT; CDR3: CATARGTDTQYF
length: 14; V: TRBV19; J: TRBJ1-1; size: -; D: TRBD1; DNA: TGTGCCAGTAGAGAACAGGGGCTGGAAACTGAAGCTTTCTTT; CDR3: CASREQGLETEAFF
length: 17; V: TRBV13; J: TRBJ2-7; size: -; D: TRBD1; DNA: TGTGCCAGCAGCCAACCCTACCGCGACAGGGAAGGTTACGAGCAGTACTTC; CDR3: CASSQPYRDREGYEQYF
length: 15; V: TRBV6-5; J: TRBJ1-1; size: -; D: -; DNA: TGTGCCAGCAGTTACGGACGGGGGAGGAACACTGAAGCTTTCTTT; CDR3: CASSYGRGRNTEAFF
length: 12; V: TRBV29-1; J: TRBJ2-5; size: -; D: -; DNA: TGCAGCGCCGGACGGGGGTCGGAGACCCAGTACTTC; CDR3: CSAGRGSETQYF
length: 13; V: TRBV6-5; J: TRBJ1-6; size: -; D: -; DNA: TGTGCCAGCAGTTTAGTTTTAAATTCACCCCTCCACTTT; CDR3: CASSLVLNSPLHF
length: 15; V: TRBV5-5; J: TRBJ2-5; size: -; D: TRBD2; DNA: TGTGCCAGCACCCCCGGACTAGCGGGGGGAGAGACCCAGTACTTC; CDR3: CASTPGLAGGETQYF
length: 15; V: TRBV7-8; J: TRBJ2-1; size: -; D: TRBD2; DNA: TGTGCCAGCAGCTTAGCGGGACTAGCGGGAACTGAGCAGTTCTTC; CDR3: CASSLAGLAGTEQFF
length: 15; V: TRBV7-9; J: TRBJ1-2; size: -; D: -; DNA: TGTGCCAGCAGCTTAGCCCAGGGAGGGAACTATGGCTACACCTTC; CDR3: CASSLAQGGNYGYTF
length: 18; V: TRBV10-3; J: TRBJ2-7; size: -; D: TRBD1; DNA: TGTGCCATCAGTGATTGGGGACAGGGGAGCCCTGGCGGCTACGAGCAGTACTTC; CDR3: CAISDWGQGSPGGYEQYF
length: 15; V: TRBV5-1; J: TRBJ2-2; size: -; D: -; DNA: TGCGCCAGCAGAGAACAGGGTCGTTTACCCGGGGAGCTGTTTTTT; CDR3: CASREQGRLPGELFF
length: 15; V: TRBV30; J: TRBJ2-5; size: -; D: -; DNA: TGTGCCTGGAGCCTACTAGCAGGGTACGGAGAGACCCAGTACTTC; CDR3: CAWSLLAGYGETQYF
length: 16; V: TRBV19; J: TRBJ1-5; size: -; D: TRBD1; DNA: TGTGCCAGTAAACGGGACAGGGGCTATAGCAATCAGCCCCAGCATTTT; CDR3: CASKRDRGYSNQPQHF
length: 17; V: TRBV6-4; J: TRBJ2-6; size: -; D: -; DNA: TGTGCCAGCAGCGAACAGACCGCCCTATCTGGGGCCAACGTCCTGACTTTC; CDR3: CASSEQTALSGANVLTF
length: 17; V: TRBV5-6; J: TRBJ1-2; size: -; D: TRBD1; DNA: TGTGCCAGCAGCTCCCCGGGACAGGGGCCTTCTAACTATGGCTACACCTTC; CDR3: CASSSPGQGPSNYGYTF
length: 16; V: TRBV7-9; J: TRBJ2-1; size: few; D: -; DNA: TGTGCCAGCAGCTCTAGGGGGAGCCTTTCCTACAATGAGCAGTTCTTC; CDR3: CASSSRGSLSYNEQFF
length: 15; V: TRBV29-1; J: TRBJ2-7; size: -; D: TRBD1; DNA: TGCAGCGCAAGGACCGGGACAGGGGACTCCTACGAGCAGTACTTC; CDR3: CSARTGTGDSYEQYF
length: 14; V: TRBV19; J: TRBJ2-3; size: few; D: TRBD1; DNA: TGTGCCAGTAGCGCCCGGACAGGGGGGGATACGCAGTATTTT; CDR3: CASSARTGGDTQYF
length: 15; V: TRBV11-1; J: TRBJ1-6; size: -; D: TRBD1; DNA: TGTGCCAGCAGCTCTGGACAGGGTAACTACTCACCCCTCCACTTT; CDR3: CASSSGQGNYSPLHF
length: 13; V: TRBV19; J: TRBJ2-7; size: few; D: -; DNA: TGTGCCAGTAGTATTGGACATTCCTACGAGCAGTACTTC; CDR3: CASSIGHSYEQYF
length: 15; V: TRBV5-1; J: TRBJ2-3; size: -; D: -; DNA: TGCGCCAGCGGGTCGTCGGGACTCCCCCCAGATACGCAGTATTTT; CDR3: CASGSSGLPPDTQYF
length: 16; V: TRBV6-4; J: TRBJ2-3; size: many; D: TRBD2; DNA: TGTGCCAGCAGTGACGGGACTAGCGGGGGCACAGATACGCAGTATTTT; CDR3: CASSDGTSGGTDTQYF
length: 14; V: TRBV25-1; J: TRBJ2-7; size: -; D: -; DNA: TGTGCCAGCAGTGAGTCGACATCCATCCCCGAGCAGTACTTC; CDR3: CASSESTSIPEQYF
length: 11; V: TRBV12-3/TRBV12-4; J: TRBJ2-7; size: -; D: -; DNA: TGTGCCAGCAGTTTAGGGGACACCGAGTACTTC; CDR3: CASSLGDTEYF
length: 13; V: TRBV19; J: TRBJ1-2; size: -; D: TRBD1; DNA: TGTGCCAGTATCTCGGACAGGCTGGAAGGCTACACCTTC; CDR3: CASISDRLEGYTF
length: 14; V: TRBV2; J: TRBJ1-1; size: -; D: -; DNA: TGTGCCAGCATTTCTCCCCGTATGAACACTGAAGCTTTCTTT; CDR3: CASISPRMNTEAFF
length: 13; V: TRBV29-1; J: TRBJ2-7; size: -; D: -; DNA: TGCAGCGTTGAGGATGGGGAGATTTACGAGCAGTACTTC; CDR3: CSVEDGEIYEQYF
length: 15; V: TRBV6-5; J: TRBJ1-5; size: -; D: -; DNA: TGTGCCAGCAGTTCTCTCATGGACATAAATCAGCCCCAGCATTTT; CDR3: CASSSLMDINQPQHF
length: 16; V: TRBV4-1; J: TRBJ1-4; size: once; D: -; DNA: TGCGCCAGCAGCCCTAGCGGAAGTCCAACTAATGAAAAACTGTTTTTT; CDR3: CASSPSGSPTNEKLFF
length: 15; V: TRBV6-4; J: TRBJ2-2; size: many; D: TRBD2; DNA: TGTGCCAGCAGCCCGGGACTAGCGGGGTCCGGGGAGCTGTTTTTT; CDR3: CASSPGLAGSGELFF
length: 13; V: TRBV7-9; J: TRBJ1-5; size: -; D: -; DNA: TGTGCCAGCAGCTTACACTCGGATCAGCCCCAGCATTTT; CDR3: CASSLHSDQPQHF
length: 15; V: TRBV19; J: TRBJ2-1; size: -; D: TRBD2; DNA: TGTGCCAGTAGTACCACTAGCGGGAGACCCAATGAGCAGTTCTTC; CDR3: CASSTTSGRPNEQFF
length: 14; V: TRBV6-5; J: TRBJ2-7; size: -; D: -; DNA: TGTGCCAGCATCACAGCCGTTGATACCTACGAGCAGTACTTC; CDR3: CASITAVDTYEQYF
length: 14; V: TRBV28; J: TRBJ1-1; size: -; D: -; DNA: TGTGCCAGCAGGCTTCTAGACTTGGGGCGTGAAGCTTTCTTT; CDR3: CASRLLDLGREAFF
length: 15; V: TRBV18; J: TRBJ1-5; size: -; D: TRBD1; DNA: TGTGCCAGCTCTGAACAGGGGCATGGCAATCAGCCCCAGCATTTT; CDR3: CASSEQGHGNQPQHF
length: 17; V: TRBV4-1; J: TRBJ2-3; size: -; D: -; DNA: TGCGCCAGCAGCTCGCGTTATGGAGTGATGGGTGCGGATACGCAGTATTTT; CDR3: CASSSRYGVMGADTQYF
length: 15; V: TRBV5-4; J: TRBJ1-4; size: -; D: TRBD1; DNA: TGTGCCAGCAGCGAAACGGGACAGGGGAATGAAAAACTGTTTTTT; CDR3: CASSETGQGNEKLFF
length: 16; V: TRBV27; J: TRBJ2-3; size: -; D: -; DNA: TGTGCCAGCAGCCATGAATGGGACACTATCACAGATACGCAGTATTTT; CDR3: CASSHEWDTITDTQYF
length: 18; V: TRBV21-1; J: TRBJ1-2; size: -; D: -; DNA: TGTGCCAGCAGCAAAAAGGGCCGGGACAGGATTACTAACTATGGCTACACCTTC; CDR3: CASSKKGRDRITNYGYTF
length: 18; V: TRBV19; J: TRBJ2-1; size: -; D: TRBD2; DNA: TGTGCCAGTAGTATATTTCCGGGCGGGAGGCCCTCCTACAATGAGCAGTTCTTC; CDR3: CASSIFPGGRPSYNEQFF
length: 16; V: TRBV6-6; J: TRBJ1-1; size: -; D: TRBD1; DNA: TGTGCCAGCAGCCACGAACCGGGACAGGGAGACACTGAAGCTTTCTTT; CDR3: CASSHEPGQGDTEAFF
length: 15; V: TRBV19; J: TRBJ1-5; size: once; D: TRBD1; DNA: TGTGCCAGTAGTGAAGGGGGCTCGGGTGGTCAGCCCCAGCATTTT; CDR3: CASSEGGSGGQPQHF
length: 17; V: TRBV19; J: TRBJ2-4; size: -; D: TRBD1; DNA: TGTGCCAGTACCCTAGGAGGGACAGGGTTAGCCAAAAACATTCAGTACTTC; CDR3: CASTLGGTGLAKNIQYF
length: 15; V: TRBV5-1; J: TRBJ1-4; size: few; D: -; DNA: TGCGCCAGCAGCTTGGCACAGAGTAAAAATGAAAAACTGTTTTTT; CDR3: CASSLAQSKNEKLFF
length: 15; V: TRBV28; J: TRBJ2-2; size: -; D: TRBD1; DNA: TGTGCCAGCAGTTTCTGGGACAGGAACACCGAGGAGCTGTTTTTT; CDR3: CASSFWDRNTEELFF
length: 15; V: TRBV27; J: TRBJ2-7; size: -; D: -; DNA: TGTGCCAGCAGTTTTACTCCGGGAGCCGCCTACGAGCAGTACTTC; CDR3: CASSFTPGAAYEQYF
length: 15; V: TRBV18; J: TRBJ2-7; size: -; D: -; DNA: TGTGCCAGCTCACCTGCAGACGGGGGGCGATACGAGCAGTACTTC; CDR3: CASSPADGGRYEQYF
length: 15; V: TRBV28; J: TRBJ2-7; size: -; D: -; DNA: TGTGCCAGCAGAACCCCCAGGGATGGTTTCTACGAGCAGTACTTC; CDR3: CASRTPRDGFYEQYF
length: 14; V: TRBV9; J: TRBJ1-3; size: -; D: -; DNA: TGTGCCAGCAGCGTAGGACAGGTGGGAAACACCATATATTTT; CDR3: CASSVGQVGNTIYF
length: 13; V: TRBV19; J: TRBJ2-3; size: -; D: -; DNA: TGTGCCAGTAGCGAAACAGGTGCGGATACGCAGTATTTT; CDR3: CASSETGADTQYF
length: 13; V: TRBV6-1; J: TRBJ1-2; size: medium-sized; D: -; DNA: TGTGCCAGCAGTGAGACAGAAGTCGCTGGCTACACCTTC; CDR3: CASSETEVAGYTF
length: 15; V: TRBV19; J: TRBJ1-4; size: -; D: TRBD1; DNA: TGTGCCAGTAATCATTACGGGACAGAATACGGGAAACTGTTTTTT; CDR3: CASNHYGTEYGKLFF
length: 16; V: TRBV6-1; J: TRBJ2-3; size: few; D: -; DNA: TGTGCCAGCAGTGAGCTAGGCGGGACAGGCACAGATACGCAGTATTTT; CDR3: CASSELGGTGTDTQYF